The T cell receptor (beta chain) under discussion was sequenced for a study of T-cell memory formation after mild COVID-19. The CDR3 covers 15 residues. V lost 1 base and J lost 9, with 16 bases in between. Germline values: CDR1 MGHRA, CDR2 YSYEKL. TCRdb redid the calling of the 5' RACE reads with MiXCR, one entry per CDR3 protein. The data hold roughly 550,000 distinct CDR3 sequences, with roughly 21% observed a single time. This clonotype was seen a handful of times. Material: PBMCs or a T cell subset sorted from them (not recorded which). This chain links TRBV4-1 with TRBJ2-4; D may be TRBD1 or TRBD2 (6 bases each). The receptor's source is an adult woman who had mild COVID-19 (a few samples of this study predate the infection). Cell type and time point are not known. This CDR3 is CASSQGKGEVLIQYF. CDR3 DNA: TGCGCCAGCAGCCAAGGGAAGGGGGAGGTTCTCATTCAGTACTTC.